This T cell receptor (beta chain) is from a study of blood T cell repertoires in COVID-19. In the study overall: Samples of COVID-19 (acute and convalescent) were obtained from the United States, Italy and Spain.

Under the authors' procedure: Amplification from reference gene primers served as the basis for estimated nucleated cell counts. The assay was immunoSEQ multiplex PCR, and TCRdb's table has in-frame clones only and misses some. V and J calls and clone size are given by that table; D and trimming were obtained from the DNA. This table has about 300,000 clones, around 90% appearing once. Trimming took 0 bases from V and 6 from J, leaving 17 bases between them. CDR3 size: 16 residues. Germline CDR1 reads SGHRS; CDR2 reads YFSETQ. The chain couples TRBV5-1 to TRBJ2-3; no clear D gene. The TCR was taken from a man between 65 and 85 years old with acute or convalescent COVID-19. The sequencing sample was made of peripheral blood. The chain's CDR3 is CASSLEFEVPTDTQYF. The CDR3 DNA reads TGCGCCAGCAGCTTGGAGTTCGAGGTCCCTACCGATACGCAGTATTTT.